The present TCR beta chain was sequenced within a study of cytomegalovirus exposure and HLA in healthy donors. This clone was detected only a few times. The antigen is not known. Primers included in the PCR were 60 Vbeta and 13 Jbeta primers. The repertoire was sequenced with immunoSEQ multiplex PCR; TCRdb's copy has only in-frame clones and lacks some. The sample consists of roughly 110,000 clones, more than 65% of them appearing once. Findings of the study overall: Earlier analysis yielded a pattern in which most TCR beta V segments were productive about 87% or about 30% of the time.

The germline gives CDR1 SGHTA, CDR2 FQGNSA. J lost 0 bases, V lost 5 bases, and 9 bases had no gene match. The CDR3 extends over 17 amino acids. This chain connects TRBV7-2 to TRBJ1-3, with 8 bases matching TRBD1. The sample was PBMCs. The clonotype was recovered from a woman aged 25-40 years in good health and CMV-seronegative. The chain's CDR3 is CASSDRGGQASGNTIYF. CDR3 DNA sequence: TGTGCCAGCAGCGACAGGGGAGGGCAAGCCTCTGGAAACACCATATATTTT.